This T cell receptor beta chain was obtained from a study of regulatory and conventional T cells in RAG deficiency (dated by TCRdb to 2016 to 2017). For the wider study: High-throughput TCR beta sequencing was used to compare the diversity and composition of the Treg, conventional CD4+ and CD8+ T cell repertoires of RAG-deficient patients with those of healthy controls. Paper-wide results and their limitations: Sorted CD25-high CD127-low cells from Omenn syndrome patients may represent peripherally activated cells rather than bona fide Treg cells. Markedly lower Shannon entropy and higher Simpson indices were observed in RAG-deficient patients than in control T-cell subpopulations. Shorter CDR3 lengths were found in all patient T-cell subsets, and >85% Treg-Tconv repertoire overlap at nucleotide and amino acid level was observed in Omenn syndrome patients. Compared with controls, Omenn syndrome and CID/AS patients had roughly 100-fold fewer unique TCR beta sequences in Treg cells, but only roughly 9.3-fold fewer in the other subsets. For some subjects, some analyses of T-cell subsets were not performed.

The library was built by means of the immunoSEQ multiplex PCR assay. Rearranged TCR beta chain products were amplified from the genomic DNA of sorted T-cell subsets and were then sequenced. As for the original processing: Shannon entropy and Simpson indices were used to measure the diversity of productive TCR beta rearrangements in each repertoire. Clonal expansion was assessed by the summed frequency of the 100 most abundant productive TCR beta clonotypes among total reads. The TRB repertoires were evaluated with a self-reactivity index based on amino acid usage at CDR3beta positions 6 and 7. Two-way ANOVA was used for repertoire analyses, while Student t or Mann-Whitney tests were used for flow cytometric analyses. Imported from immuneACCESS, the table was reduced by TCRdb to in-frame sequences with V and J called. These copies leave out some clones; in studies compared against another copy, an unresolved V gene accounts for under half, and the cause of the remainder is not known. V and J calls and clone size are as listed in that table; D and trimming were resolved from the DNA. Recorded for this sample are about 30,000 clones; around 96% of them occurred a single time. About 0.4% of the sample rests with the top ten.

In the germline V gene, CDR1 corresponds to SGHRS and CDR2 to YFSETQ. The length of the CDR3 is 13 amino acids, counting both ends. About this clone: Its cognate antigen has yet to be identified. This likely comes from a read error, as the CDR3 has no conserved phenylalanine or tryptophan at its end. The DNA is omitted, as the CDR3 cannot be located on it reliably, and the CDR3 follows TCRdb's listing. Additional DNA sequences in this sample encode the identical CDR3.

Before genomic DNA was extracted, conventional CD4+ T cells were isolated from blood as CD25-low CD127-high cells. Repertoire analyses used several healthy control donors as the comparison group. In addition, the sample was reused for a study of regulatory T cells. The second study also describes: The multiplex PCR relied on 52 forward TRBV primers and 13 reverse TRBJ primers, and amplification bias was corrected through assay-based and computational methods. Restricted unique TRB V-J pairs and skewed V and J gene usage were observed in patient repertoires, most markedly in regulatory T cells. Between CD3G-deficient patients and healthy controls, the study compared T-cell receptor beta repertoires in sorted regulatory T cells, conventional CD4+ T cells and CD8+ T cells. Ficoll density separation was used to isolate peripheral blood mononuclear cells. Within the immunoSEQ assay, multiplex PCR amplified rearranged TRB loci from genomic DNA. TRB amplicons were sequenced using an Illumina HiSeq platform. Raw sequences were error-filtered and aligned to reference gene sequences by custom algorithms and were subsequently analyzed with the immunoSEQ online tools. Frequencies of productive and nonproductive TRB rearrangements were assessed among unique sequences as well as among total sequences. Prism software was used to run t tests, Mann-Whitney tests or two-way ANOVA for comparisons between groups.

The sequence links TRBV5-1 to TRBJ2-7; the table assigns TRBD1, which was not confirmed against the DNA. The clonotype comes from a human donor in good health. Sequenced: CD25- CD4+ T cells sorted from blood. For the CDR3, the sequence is CASSCVKGATKQA.